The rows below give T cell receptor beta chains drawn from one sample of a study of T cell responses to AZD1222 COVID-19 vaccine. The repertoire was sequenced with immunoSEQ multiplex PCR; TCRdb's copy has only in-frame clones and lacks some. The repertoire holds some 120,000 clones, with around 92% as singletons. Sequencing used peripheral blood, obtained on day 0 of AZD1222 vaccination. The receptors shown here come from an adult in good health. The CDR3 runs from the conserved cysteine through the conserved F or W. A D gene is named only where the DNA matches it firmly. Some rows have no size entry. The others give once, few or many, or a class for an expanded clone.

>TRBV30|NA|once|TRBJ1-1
CAWSHGVRNTEAFF
TGTGCCTGGAGCCATGGGGTAAGGAACACTGAAGCTTTCTTT
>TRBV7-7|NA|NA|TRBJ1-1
CASSLNVGDLAEAFF
TGTGCCAGCAGCCTTAACGTGGGGGACCTGGCTGAAGCTTTCTTT
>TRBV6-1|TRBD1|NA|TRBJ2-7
CASSDVGTGVLREQYF
TGTGCCAGCAGTGATGTCGGGACAGGGGTATTGCGGGAGCAGTACTTC
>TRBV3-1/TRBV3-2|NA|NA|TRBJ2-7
CASSQATGSYEQYF
TGTGCCAGCAGCCAAGCAACGGGCTCCTACGAGCAGTACTTC
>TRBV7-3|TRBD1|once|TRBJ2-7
CASSPSGQGTDEQYF
TGTGCCAGCAGCCCAAGCGGACAGGGTACCGACGAGCAGTACTTC
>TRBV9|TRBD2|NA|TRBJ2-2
CASSGTSGTGGELFF
TGTGCCAGCAGCGGGACTAGCGGGACAGGCGGGGAGCTGTTTTTT
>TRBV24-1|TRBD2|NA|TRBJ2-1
CATSGTSGRAANEQFF
TGTGCCACCAGTGGCACGAGCGGGAGGGCCGCCAATGAGCAGTTCTTC
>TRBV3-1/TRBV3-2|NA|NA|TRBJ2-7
CASSQDRTYEQYF
TGTGCCAGCAGCCAAGACAGGACCTACGAGCAGTACTTC
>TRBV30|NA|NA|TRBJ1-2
CAWTGTLANYGYTF
TGTGCCTGGACCGGGACACTTGCTAACTATGGCTACACCTTC
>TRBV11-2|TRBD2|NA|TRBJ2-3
CASSLTGTNTDTQYF
TGTGCCAGCAGCTTAACCGGGACTAACACAGATACGCAGTATTTT
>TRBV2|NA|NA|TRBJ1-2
CASSEGAAYGYTF
TGTGCCAGCAGTGAGGGGGCGGCCTATGGCTACACCTTC
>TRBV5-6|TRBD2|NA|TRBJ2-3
CASRRLAGATDTQYF
TGTGCCAGCAGACGACTAGCGGGAGCCACAGATACGCAGTATTTT
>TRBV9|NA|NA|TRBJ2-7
CASSPTNSVYEQYF
TGTGCCAGCAGCCCGACTAATAGCGTTTACGAGCAGTACTTC
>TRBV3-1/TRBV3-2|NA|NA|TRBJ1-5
CASSQEPSNQPQHF
TGTGCCAGCAGCCAAGAACCTAGCAATCAGCCCCAGCATTTT
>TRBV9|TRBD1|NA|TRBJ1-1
CASSASSLGTGMNTEAFF
TGTGCCAGCAGCGCCAGCTCCCTCGGGACAGGAATGAACACTGAAGCTTTCTTT
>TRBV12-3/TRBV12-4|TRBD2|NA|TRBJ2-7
CASSLAEPYEQYF
TGTGCCAGCAGTCTAGCGGAGCCCTACGAGCAGTACTTC
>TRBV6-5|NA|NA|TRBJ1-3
CASSYPGNTIYF
TGTGCCAGCAGTTACCCTGGAAACACCATATATTTT
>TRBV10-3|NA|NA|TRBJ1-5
CAISEPRGRAGGNQPQHF
TGTGCCATCAGTGAGCCACGGGGCAGGGCGGGGGGAAATCAGCCCCAGCATTTT
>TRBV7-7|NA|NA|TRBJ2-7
CASSTDRSSYEQYF
TGTGCCAGCAGCACAGACAGGAGCTCCTACGAGCAGTACTTC
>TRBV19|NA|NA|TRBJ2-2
CASTPLTGNTGELFF
TGTGCCAGTACTCCACTAACGGGTAACACCGGGGAGCTGTTTTTT
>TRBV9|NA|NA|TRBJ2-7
CASSVYSGDSYEQYF
TGTGCCAGCAGCGTATACTCGGGGGACTCCTACGAGCAGTACTTC
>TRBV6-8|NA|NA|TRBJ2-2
CASSPRAPNTGELFF
TGTGCCAGCAGCCCGAGGGCGCCGAACACCGGGGAGCTGTTTTTT
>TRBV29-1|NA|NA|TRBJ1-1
CSVEGGENTEAFF
TGCAGCGTTGAAGGAGGGGAGAACACTGAAGCTTTCTTT
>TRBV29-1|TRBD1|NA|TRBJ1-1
CSVPGTGNTEAFF
TGCAGCGTTCCCGGGACAGGGAACACTGAAGCTTTCTTT
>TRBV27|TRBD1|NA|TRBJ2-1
CASSWDRNNEQFF
TGTGCCAGCAGTTGGGACAGAAACAATGAGCAGTTCTTC
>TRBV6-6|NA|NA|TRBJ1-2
CASGFGVGYGYTF
TGTGCCAGCGGGTTCGGGGTTGGCTATGGCTACACCTTC
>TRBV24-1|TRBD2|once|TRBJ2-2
CATSDPGTSGSRGTGELFF
TGTGCCACCAGTGACCCGGGGACTAGCGGGAGTCGCGGCACCGGGGAGCTGTTTTTT
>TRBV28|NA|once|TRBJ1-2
CASSFLAYYGYTF
TGTGCCAGCAGTTTTCTAGCATACTATGGCTACACCTTC
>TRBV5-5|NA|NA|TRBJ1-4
CASSHGARRGEKLFF
TGTGCCAGCAGCCATGGGGCCCGACGTGGGGAAAAACTGTTTTTT
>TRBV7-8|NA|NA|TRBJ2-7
CASSSYNLPSYEQYF
TGTGCCAGCAGCTCTTACAACTTGCCCTCCTACGAGCAGTACTTC
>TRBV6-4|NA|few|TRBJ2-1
CASSDVGGEGNEQFF
TGTGCCAGCAGTGACGTGGGAGGAGAAGGCAATGAGCAGTTCTTC
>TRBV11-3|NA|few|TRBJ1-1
CASRKDMNTEAFF
TGTGCCAGCAGAAAGGACATGAACACTGAAGCTTTCTTT
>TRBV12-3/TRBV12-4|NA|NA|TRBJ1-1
CASSLARRTEAFF
TGTGCCAGCAGTTTAGCGAGGAGGACTGAAGCTTTCTTT
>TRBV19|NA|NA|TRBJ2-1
CASSIWDGNVRWSEQFF
TGTGCCAGTAGTATATGGGACGGGAACGTCCGTTGGAGTGAGCAGTTCTTC
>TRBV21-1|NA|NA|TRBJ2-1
CASSKSSGYTVRYNEQFF
TGTGCCAGCAGCAAATCTAGTGGCTACACTGTGAGGTACAATGAGCAGTTCTTC
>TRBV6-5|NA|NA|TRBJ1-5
CASSPRANQPQHF
TGTGCCAGCAGCCCGAGGGCGAATCAGCCCCAGCATTTT
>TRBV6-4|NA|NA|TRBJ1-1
CASSERENTEAFF
TGTGCCAGCAGTGAGAGAGAGAACACTGAAGCTTTCTTT
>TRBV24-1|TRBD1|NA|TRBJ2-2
CATSERTGALTGELFF
TGTGCCACCAGTGAACGGACAGGGGCGCTCACCGGGGAGCTGTTTTTT
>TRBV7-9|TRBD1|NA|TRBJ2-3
CASRQGVGDTQYF
TGTGCCAGCAGACAGGGGGTTGGAGATACGCAGTATTTT
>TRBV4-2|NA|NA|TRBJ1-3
CASRLIGGNTIYF
TGTGCCAGCAGGCTAATCGGTGGAAACACCATATATTTT
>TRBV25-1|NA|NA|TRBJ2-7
CASSDLSDRLGEQYF
TGTGCCAGCAGTGACTTGAGCGACAGGCTGGGGGAGCAGTACTTC
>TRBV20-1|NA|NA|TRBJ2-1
CSASKGSYNEQFF
TGCAGTGCTAGTAAGGGTTCCTACAATGAGCAGTTCTTC
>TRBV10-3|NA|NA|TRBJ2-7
CAISEEGPYEQYF
TGTGCCATCAGTGAGGAGGGACCCTACGAGCAGTACTTC
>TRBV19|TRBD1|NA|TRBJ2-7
CASSDGQGSYEQYF
TGTGCCAGTAGTGACGGACAGGGGAGCTACGAGCAGTACTTC
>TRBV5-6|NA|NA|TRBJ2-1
CASSSLVVEEFF
TGTGCCAGCAGCTCCCTCGTGGTTGAAGAGTTCTTC
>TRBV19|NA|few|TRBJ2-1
CASSKSMEWYNEQFF
TGTGCCAGTAGTAAAAGTATGGAGTGGTACAATGAGCAGTTCTTC
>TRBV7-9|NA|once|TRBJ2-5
CASSLVQETQYF
TGTGCCAGCAGCTTAGTTCAAGAGACCCAGTACTTC
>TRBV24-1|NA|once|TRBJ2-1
CATSDGGSNEQFF
TGTGCCACCAGTGACGGGGGCTCCAATGAGCAGTTCTTC
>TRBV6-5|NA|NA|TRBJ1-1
CASSYARHMNTEAFF
TGTGCCAGCAGTTACGCTCGGCACATGAACACTGAAGCTTTCTTT
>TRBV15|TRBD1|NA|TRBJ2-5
CATSSDRGETQYF
TGTGCCACCAGCAGTGACAGGGGGGAGACCCAGTACTTC
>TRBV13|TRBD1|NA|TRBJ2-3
CASSLGRGTDTQYF
TGTGCCAGCAGCTTAGGCAGGGGGACAGATACGCAGTATTTT
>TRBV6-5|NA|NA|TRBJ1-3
CASSRGGGNTIYF
TGTGCCAGCAGTAGGGGAGGTGGAAACACCATATATTTT
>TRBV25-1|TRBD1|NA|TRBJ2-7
CASSVITGGGYEQYF
TGTGCCAGCAGTGTCATTACAGGGGGCGGATACGAGCAGTACTTC
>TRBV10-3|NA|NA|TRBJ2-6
CAISESGRPSGANVLTF
TGTGCCATCAGTGAGTCAGGGCGGCCCTCTGGGGCCAACGTCCTGACTTTC
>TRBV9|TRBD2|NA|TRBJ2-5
CASSVGVAGVPQETQYF
TGTGCCAGCAGCGTAGGGGTAGCGGGAGTGCCTCAAGAGACCCAGTACTTC
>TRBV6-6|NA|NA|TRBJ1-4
CASSPGVATNEKLFF
TGTGCCAGCAGTCCCGGGGTCGCAACTAATGAAAAACTGTTTTTT